The T cell receptor beta chain described here comes from a study of T cell responses to AZD1222 COVID-19 vaccine. As for the study in general: Second doses that came at about 4 or about 12 weeks were put together.

Regarding the study as a whole: Regions 160-218 and 743-854 held dominance among vaccine-associated CD4 TCRs, which spanned spike. Unmutated variant regions reportedly attract nearly half of all spike-specific TCRs.

Concerning this clone itself: What it binds is not known.

The method was immunoSEQ multiplex PCR; TCRdb's version includes in-frame clones alone and lacks a portion of them. The table has 150,000 or so clones, about 91% seen once. The CDR3 covers 15 residues. Germline assignment: CDR1 SGDLS and CDR2 YYNGEE. Trimming left V 4 bases short and J 6 bases short, with 20 bases between. The rearrangement uses TRBV9 and TRBJ2-7; possible D gene TRBD1, 6 bases. Sequencing was performed on peripheral blood, taken on day 0 of AZD1222 vaccination. This sequence originates from an adult in good health. The CDR3 nucleotides are TGTGCCAGCAGCCTCAGTCCAGGGGATTCCGGCGAGCAGTACTTC. Translation gives CASSLSPGDSGEQYF.